The source of this T cell receptor (beta chain) is a study of T-cell reconstitution after alpha-beta-depleted transplantation in children. V lost 5 bases and J 8 bases, leaving 12 bases between the germline ends. Germline CDR1 is DFQATT and CDR2 is SNEGSKA (reference sequence). The CDR3 sequence is 11 residues long. The authors prepared the TCRbeta library with unique molecular identifiers. Each CDR3 protein gets one entry after TCRdb re-called the PCR reads with MiXCR. This table holds hundreds of thousands of distinct CDR3 sequences, approximately 16% found once. Here the sequenced sample was PBMCs from the stem cell graft donor, taken from the stem cell graft. The receptor was derived from a human donor who donated a stem cell graft to a child with acute myeloid leukemia. The chain uses TRBV20-1 and TRBJ1-2, with D unclear. The CDR3 DNA reads as TGCAGTGCTCCTGTGATGATGGGCTACACCTTC. Protein product: CSAPVMMGYTF.